Described below is a single T cell receptor beta chain sequence and its context. The CDR3 runs 15 residues. Germline assignment: CDR1 SGHVS and CDR2 FNYEAQ. J was trimmed by 6 bases and V by 8 bases; bases with no gene match: 14. This entry belongs to a study of T cells after yellow fever vaccination. As for the study in general: Low-cell-number fractions were prepared with SMART-Seq v4 Ultra Low Input.

Using its own MiXCR run on the 5' RACE reads, TCRdb lists one record per CDR3 protein. The table records over 120,000 distinct CDR3 sequences, under 7% of them present only once. The sample here was CD4+ T cells sorted from PBMCs, taken 10 days after the yellow fever booster vaccination. The sequence was collected from a man aged 25-40 years who received the YFV17D yellow fever vaccine. The chain is built from TRBV7-6 and TRBJ2-7; 9 positions agree with TRBD2. The CDR3: CASGPSGQRGVEQYF. In DNA, the CDR3 is TGTGCCAGCGGACCGTCAGGCCAGCGGGGGGTCGAGCAGTACTTC.